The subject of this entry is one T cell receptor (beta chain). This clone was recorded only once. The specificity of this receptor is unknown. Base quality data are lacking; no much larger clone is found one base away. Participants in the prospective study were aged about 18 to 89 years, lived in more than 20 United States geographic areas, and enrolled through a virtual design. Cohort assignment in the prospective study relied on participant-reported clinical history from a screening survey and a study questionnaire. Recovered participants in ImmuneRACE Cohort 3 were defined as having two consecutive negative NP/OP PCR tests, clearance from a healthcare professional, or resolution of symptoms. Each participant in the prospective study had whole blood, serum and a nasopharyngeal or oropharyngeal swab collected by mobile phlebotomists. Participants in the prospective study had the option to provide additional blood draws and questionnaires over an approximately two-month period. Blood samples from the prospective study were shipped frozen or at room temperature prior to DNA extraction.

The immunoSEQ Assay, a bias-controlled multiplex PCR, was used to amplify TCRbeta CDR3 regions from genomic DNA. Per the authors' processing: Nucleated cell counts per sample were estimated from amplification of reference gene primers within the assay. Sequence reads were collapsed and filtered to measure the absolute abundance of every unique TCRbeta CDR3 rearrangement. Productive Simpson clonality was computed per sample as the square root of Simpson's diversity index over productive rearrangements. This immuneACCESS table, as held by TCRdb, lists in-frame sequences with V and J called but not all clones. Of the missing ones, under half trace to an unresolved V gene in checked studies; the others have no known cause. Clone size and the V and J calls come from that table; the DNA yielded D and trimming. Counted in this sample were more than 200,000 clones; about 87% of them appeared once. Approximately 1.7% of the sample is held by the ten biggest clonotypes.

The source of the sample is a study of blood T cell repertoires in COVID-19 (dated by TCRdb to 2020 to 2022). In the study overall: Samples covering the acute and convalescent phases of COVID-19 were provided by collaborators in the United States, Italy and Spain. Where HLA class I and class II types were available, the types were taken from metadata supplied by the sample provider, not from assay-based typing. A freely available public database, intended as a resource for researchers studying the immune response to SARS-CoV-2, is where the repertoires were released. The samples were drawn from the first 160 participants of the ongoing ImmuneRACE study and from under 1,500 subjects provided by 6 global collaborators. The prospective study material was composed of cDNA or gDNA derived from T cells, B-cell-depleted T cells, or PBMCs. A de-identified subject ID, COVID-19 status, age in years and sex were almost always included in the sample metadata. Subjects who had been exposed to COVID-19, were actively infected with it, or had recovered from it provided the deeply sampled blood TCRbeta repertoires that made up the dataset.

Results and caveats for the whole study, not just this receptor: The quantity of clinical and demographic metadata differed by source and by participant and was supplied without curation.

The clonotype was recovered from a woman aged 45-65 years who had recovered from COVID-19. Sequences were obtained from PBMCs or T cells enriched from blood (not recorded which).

The base sequence is TGTGCCAGCAGCTTCGCACAGGGGAATTCACCCCTCCACTTT. This yields the protein CASSFAQGNSPLHF. This chain is built from TRBV7-9 and TRBJ1-6; the junction holds 7 bases that match TRBD1. At the junction V is shortened by 3 bases and J by 7 bases; bases outside the gene matches: 3. The CDR3 measures 14 amino acids from cysteine to phenylalanine. Of the read, only the CDR3 DNA is kept; its 42 bases are in frame from base 1. The germline V gene encodes CDR1 SEHNR and CDR2 FQNEAQ (reference sequence).